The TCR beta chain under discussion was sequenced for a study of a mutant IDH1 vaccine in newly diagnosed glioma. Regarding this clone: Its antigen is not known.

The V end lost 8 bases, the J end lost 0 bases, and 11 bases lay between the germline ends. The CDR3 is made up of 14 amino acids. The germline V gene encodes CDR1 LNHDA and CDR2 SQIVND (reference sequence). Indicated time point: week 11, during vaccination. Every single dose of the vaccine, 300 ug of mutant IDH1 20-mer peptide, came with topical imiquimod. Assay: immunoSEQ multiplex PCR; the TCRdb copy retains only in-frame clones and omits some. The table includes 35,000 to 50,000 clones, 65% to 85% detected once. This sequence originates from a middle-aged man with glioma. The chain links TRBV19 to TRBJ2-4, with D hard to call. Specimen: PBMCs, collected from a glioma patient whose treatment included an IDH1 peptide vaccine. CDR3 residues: CASRSPIAKNIQYF. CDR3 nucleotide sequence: TGTGCCAGTCGCTCACCCATAGCCAAAAACATTCAGTACTTC.